Below, 19 T cell receptor beta chains from the same sample are listed, as sequenced in a study of T cell changes during pregnancy in multiple sclerosis. Sequencing was performed with immunoSEQ multiplex PCR; in TCRdb, only in-frame clones are kept and a portion is missing. Of some 130,000 clones listed, 96% are singletons. The specimen was peripheral blood, collected after pregnancy. The receptors here all came from a female donor with multiple sclerosis, enrolled in a pregnancy study.

J is TRBJ2-3 and V is TRBV6-1; possibly TRBD1 for D (7 bases). CDR3 length: 15 residues. CDR1 is MNHNS and CDR2 is SASEGT in the germline V gene. V gave up 3 bases and J gave up 1 base, with 11 bases separating them. The CDR3 DNA reads as TGTGCCAGCAGTGATTTCAGGGGGGGCACAGATACGCAGTATTTT. Its translation is CASSDFRGGTDTQYF.

The V call is TRBV7-9, the J call TRBJ2-7, with 9 bases identical to TRBD2. The CDR3 consists of 15 residues. CDR1 and CDR2 (germline): SEHNR, FQNEAQ (reference sequence). V dropped 2 bases and J dropped 5; count of bases not matched to a gene: 7. The CDR3 coding sequence is TGTGCCAGCAGCTTATCAACTAGCGGGCTCCACGAGCAGTACTTC. It encodes CASSLSTSGLHEQYF.

This rearrangement joins TRBV5-1 to TRBJ2-5, with TRBD1 matching 9 bases. The CDR3 runs to 15 residues. V trimming: 4 bases; J trimming: 4 bases; junction bases outside the gene matches: 8. Germline V gene sequence: CDR1 SGHRS, CDR2 YFSETQ. CDR3 nucleotides: TGCGCCAGCAGCGTGAACAGGGGGCTGGGAGAGACCCAGTACTTC. Translation: CASSVNRGLGETQYF.

The chain joins TRBV5-8 to TRBJ2-3; 10 nucleotides agree with TRBD2. Per germline, CDR1 SGHTS and CDR2 YDEGEE. The CDR3 spans 17 residues. J gave up 1 base and V 5 bases, and 10 bases lay outside the gene matches. The chain's CDR3 is CASRHLAGDSGTDTQYF. CDR3 in DNA: TGTGCCAGCAGACACCTAGCGGGAGATAGCGGCACAGATACGCAGTATTTT.

The chain joins TRBV11-1 to TRBJ2-5; D may be TRBD2 (5 bases). The CDR3 runs 14 residues. Trimming cost V 1 base and J 5 bases, with 11 bases left between them. Germline CDR1 is SGHAT and CDR2 is FQDESV (reference sequence). CDR3 sequence: CASSLGGPGETQYF. The CDR3 DNA follows: TGTGCCAGCAGCTTAGGAGGCCCGGGGGAGACCCAGTACTTC.

This sequence joins TRBV6-1 and TRBJ2-2, with a possible D match to TRBD1 (6 bases). Germline CDR1 and CDR2: MNHNS and SASEGT. This CDR3 contains 14 residues. Trimming removed 4 bases from V and 0 bases from J, with 6 bases in between. This CDR3 reads CASSGQANTGELFF. The CDR3 DNA reads as TGTGCCAGCAGTGGACAGGCGAACACCGGGGAGCTGTTTTTT.

V usage is TRBV28 and J usage is TRBJ2-7; D is unresolved. V gave up 2 bases and J gave up 4 bases, with 9 bases separating them. CDR1 is MDHEN, CDR2 SYDVKM, per germline. The CDR3 is 13 amino acids. The chain's CDR3 is CASSLGAVYEQYF. The CDR3 nucleotides are TGTGCCAGCAGTTTAGGAGCCGTATACGAGCAGTACTTC.

This clone was observed a single time. The chain employs TRBV5-6 and TRBJ2-7; perhaps TRBD2 as D (5 bases). Germline V gives CDR1 SGHDT, CDR2 YYEEEE. V was pared by 4 bases and J by 4 bases, with 18 bases between. The CDR3 loop spans 15 amino acids. In nucleotides, the CDR3 is TGTGCCAGCAGCCGATACTCGCGGGTTGGTTACGAGCAGTACTTC. The encoded protein is CASSRYSRVGYEQYF.

The V call is TRBV27, the J call TRBJ1-2, with D possibly being TRBD1 (5 bases). The CDR3 totals 14 residues. The germline V and J ends were trimmed by 6 bases and 4 bases, with 15 bases remaining between them. Germline V lookup: CDR1 MNHEY, CDR2 SMNVEV (reference sequence). This CDR3 is CASRRTGGGYGYTF. The CDR3 region has the DNA TGTGCCAGCAGGCGAACTGGGGGGGGCTATGGCTACACCTTC.

V usage is TRBV27 and J usage is TRBJ1-2, with D possibly being TRBD1 (6 bases). The CDR3 covers 16 residues. The V end was cut by 4 bases, the J end by 0 bases, with 15 bases between. Per the germline V gene, CDR1 is MNHEY and CDR2 is SMNVEV (reference sequence). The CDR3 loop reads CASSSVRQVTNYGYTF. The DNA of the CDR3 is TGTGCCAGCAGTTCGGTCCGACAGGTTACTAACTATGGCTACACCTTC.

The chain is built from TRBV10-3 and TRBJ1-1; D call uncertain. Per the germline V gene, CDR1 is ENHRY and CDR2 is SYGVKD. This CDR3 has 14 amino acids. V lost 2 bases and J lost 5, with 12 bases in between. CDR3 protein: CAISENGGKTEAFF. The CDR3 DNA reads TGTGCCATCAGTGAGAATGGCGGAAAAACTGAAGCTTTCTTT.

The V gene is TRBV30, the J gene TRBJ2-7; D might be TRBD1 (5 bases). This CDR3 is 13 amino acids long. V was cut by 2 bases and J by 4 bases, with 12 bases left in between. Germline V CDR1 and CDR2: GTSNPN, SVGIG (reference sequence). CDR3 DNA sequence: TGTGCCTGGAGTCCCTCAACAGGATACGAGCAGTACTTC. Protein: CAWSPSTGYEQYF.

The chain joins TRBV28 to TRBJ2-1; weak D call: TRBD2 (6 bases). Germline CDR1 reads MDHEN; CDR2 reads SYDVKM. The CDR3 consists of 12 residues. Trimming stripped 6 bases from V and 7 bases from J, with 10 bases between. CDR3 region: CASSPLANEQFF. The CDR3 coding sequence is TGTGCCAGCAGCCCACTAGCAAATGAGCAGTTCTTC.

The genes are TRBV7-9 and TRBJ2-7; TRBD1 matches 8 bases. Germline V gene lookup returns CDR1 SEHNR and CDR2 FQNEAQ (reference sequence). The CDR3 spans 14 residues. The ends lost 6 bases at V and 5 bases at J; junction bases unmatched: 9. The CDR3 is CASSHGQGVDEQYF. The DNA for the CDR3 is TGTGCCAGCAGTCATGGACAGGGTGTGGACGAGCAGTACTTC.

The CDR3: CASSAGTSGLAKNIQYF. The DNA for the CDR3 is TGCGCCAGCAGTGCCGGGACTAGCGGGTTAGCCAAAAACATTCAGTACTTC. The J gene is TRBJ2-4, the V gene TRBV10-1; 12 nucleotides agree with TRBD2. J was trimmed by 0 bases and V by 4 bases; bases with no gene match: 4. Germline V lookup: CDR1 WNHNN, CDR2 SYGVQD (reference sequence). CDR3 size: 17 residues.

This sequence joins TRBV7-2 and TRBJ2-7, with 10 bases lining up with TRBD1. V was clipped by 8 bases and J by 5 bases; unmatched bases: 9. The CDR3 spans 14 residues. CDR1 and CDR2 (germline): SGHTA, FQGNSA. Here the CDR3 DNA reads TGTGCCAGCTTAGCCCGGGACAGGGGCAACGAGCAGTACTTC. Translation: CASLARDRGNEQYF. The whole variable domain, filled in from reference TRBV7-2 and TRBJ2-7, reads GAGVSQSPSNKVTEKGKDVELRCDPISGHTALYWYRQSLGQGLEFLIYFQGNSAPDKSGLPSDRFSAERTGGSVSTLTIQRTQQEDSAVYLCASLARDRGNEQYFGPGTRLTVT.

This chain connects TRBV6-6 to TRBJ1-5; no reliable D call. This CDR3 contains 12 residues. V was clipped by 2 bases and J by 13 bases, with 12 bases between them. Germline V gives CDR1 MNHNY, CDR2 SVGAGI (reference sequence). Written as DNA, the CDR3 is TGTGCCAGCAGTTACACCGGGGATTCTCAGCATTTT. It codes for CASSYTGDSQHF.

The gene calls are TRBV5-4 and TRBJ2-5; tentative D call: TRBD1 (6 bases). The CDR3 is made up of 12 amino acids. Germline CDR1 is SGHNT and CDR2 is YYREEE (reference sequence). Trimming took off 1 base at V and 5 bases at J, with 6 bases between the two ends. CDR3 coding DNA: TGTGCCAGCAGCTTGAGGGGGGAGACCCAGTACTTC. Amino acids: CASSLRGETQYF. Combining the CDR3 with reference TRBV5-4 and TRBJ2-5 gives the whole variable domain ETGVTQSPTHLIKTRGQQVTLRCSSQSGHNTVSWYQQALGQGPQFIFQYYREEENGRGNFPPRFSGLQFPNYSSELNVNALELDDSALYLCASSLRGETQYFGPGTRLLVL.

The J gene is TRBJ2-4, the V gene TRBV15, with 14 bases identical to TRBD2. The CDR3 consists of 19 residues. The J segment lost 2 bases and the V segment lost 0 bases, leaving 6 bases of the junction unmatched. Per the germline V gene, CDR1 is LNHNV and CDR2 is YYDKDF (reference sequence). The CDR3 bases are TGTGCCACCAGCAGAGACGGGACTAGCGGGAGTTGGTCCAAAAACATTCAGTACTTC. Residues: CATSRDGTSGSWSKNIQYF.